This is a list of T cell receptor beta chains from one sample in a study of beta chain features in type 1 diabetes. Only in-frame clones appear in the TCRdb table, and some are missing; sequencing was by immunoSEQ multiplex PCR. The profile shows 140,000 to 150,000 clones, less than 15% of them singletons. The source material was central memory CD4+ T cells from blood. The source of these receptors is a man younger than 30 with type 1 diabetes. Each CDR3 is given with its conserved first and last residue. The D gene is left open where the match is weak. Expanded clones are given a class, and other clones once, few, many or no size at all.

TRBV20-1	NA	NA	TRBJ2-7	CSASKSYEQYF	TGCAGTGCTAGTAAGTCCTACGAGCAGTACTTC
TRBV18	many	TRBD1	TRBJ2-5	CASSLGTANQETQYF	TGTGCCAGCTCCTTGGGGACAGCAAACCAAGAGACCCAGTACTTC
TRBV7-9	few	NA	TRBJ2-1	CASSLGTGGPKNEQFF	TGTGCCAGCAGCTTAGGAACGGGGGGCCCCAAGAATGAGCAGTTCTTC
TRBV19	few	NA	TRBJ2-1	CASSETQGFEQFF	TGTGCCAGTAGTGAAACACAGGGTTTCGAGCAGTTCTTC
TRBV5-1	once	TRBD2	TRBJ2-7	CASSVDGRTYEQYF	TGCGCCAGCAGCGTGGACGGGAGGACCTACGAGCAGTACTTC
TRBV25-1	NA	NA	TRBJ1-3	CASSEEQGGNTIYF	TGTGCCAGCAGTGAGGAGCAGGGCGGAAACACCATATATTTT
TRBV27	few	NA	TRBJ2-3	CASSPGHRTDTQYF	TGTGCCAGCAGCCCGGGACACCGAACAGATACGCAGTATTTT
TRBV5-1	NA	NA	TRBJ1-2	CASSQGGYGYTF	TGCGCCAGCAGCCAAGGGGGCTATGGCTACACCTTC
TRBV28	NA	NA	TRBJ2-2	CASVGTNTGELFF	TGTGCCAGCGTAGGGACGAACACCGGGGAGCTGTTTTTT
TRBV28	NA	TRBD2	TRBJ2-7	CASSLAGGTYEQYF	TGTGCCAGCAGTCTAGCGGGAGGGACCTACGAGCAGTACTTC
TRBV20-1	NA	NA	TRBJ1-2	CSAGTGRGYTF	TGCAGTGCCGGAACAGGGCGCGGCTACACCTTC
TRBV2	few	NA	TRBJ2-3	CASSEVSARGTQYF	TGTGCCAGCAGTGAAGTATCGGCCCGCGGTACGCAGTATTTT
TRBV5-6	few	NA	TRBJ2-5	CASSLTDQETQYF	TGTGCCAGCAGCTTGACAGATCAAGAGACCCAGTACTTC
TRBV5-1	few	NA	TRBJ2-3	CASSLALGQDLDTQYF	TGCGCCAGCAGCTTGGCGTTGGGTCAAGACCTAGATACGCAGTATTTT
TRBV5-1	few	NA	TRBJ1-1	CASSLEQRMNTEAFF	TGCGCCAGCAGCTTGGAACAGAGAATGAACACTGAAGCTTTCTTT
TRBV5-1	NA	NA	TRBJ2-7	CASSLAGPHEDEQYF	TGCGCCAGCAGCTTGGCCGGACCCCACGAGGACGAGCAGTACTTC
TRBV18	NA	NA	TRBJ1-3	CASSPQAGPSGNTIYF	TGTGCCAGCTCACCTCAGGCCGGGCCCTCTGGAAACACCATATATTTT
TRBV5-6	few	NA	TRBJ1-5	CASSRRGGNQPQHF	TGTGCCAGCAGCCGCAGGGGTGGCAATCAGCCCCAGCATTTT
TRBV29-1	NA	NA	TRBJ1-2	CSASGRGGTLHGYTF	TGCAGCGCCTCAGGACGAGGGGGTACGTTGCATGGCTACACCTTC
TRBV27	few	NA	TRBJ2-1	CASSFWQGQGEQFF	TGTGCCAGCAGTTTTTGGCAGGGCCAGGGGGAGCAGTTCTTC
TRBV29-1	NA	NA	TRBJ1-4	CSVGWGNEKLFF	TGCAGCGTTGGGTGGGGGAATGAAAAACTGTTTTTT
TRBV28	few	NA	TRBJ2-3	CASKVGGTDTQYF	TGTGCCAGCAAGGTCGGGGGCACAGATACGCAGTATTTT
TRBV7-2	few	NA	TRBJ2-5	CASSPPWGETQYF	TGTGCCAGCAGCCCGCCTTGGGGAGAGACCCAGTACTTC
TRBV19	NA	TRBD2	TRBJ2-1	CASSKGEGYNEQFF	TGTGCCAGTAGTAAAGGGGAGGGATACAATGAGCAGTTCTTC
TRBV18	few	NA	TRBJ1-3	CASSPPYGGSSGNTIYF	TGTGCCAGCTCACCACCGTACGGGGGGAGCTCTGGAAACACCATATATTTT
TRBV11-2	few	NA	TRBJ2-1	CASSFSGTIGEQFF	TGTGCCAGCAGCTTTTCCGGGACCATCGGTGAGCAGTTCTTC
TRBV20-1	NA	NA	TRBJ2-5	CSASDQETQYF	TGCAGTGCTAGTGACCAAGAGACCCAGTACTTC
TRBV5-1	few	TRBD1	TRBJ1-5	CASSIGTADQPQHF	TGCGCCAGCAGCATAGGGACAGCCGATCAGCCCCAGCATTTT
TRBV28	few	NA	TRBJ1-2	CASRRTEGVYGYTF	TGTGCCAGCAGAAGGACAGAGGGAGTATATGGCTACACCTTC
TRBV10-3	few	TRBD1	TRBJ2-2	CAISPGQGTTGELFF	TGTGCCATCAGTCCGGGACAGGGGACCACCGGGGAGCTGTTTTTT
TRBV19	NA	TRBD1	TRBJ2-7	CASSSLGQDYEQYF	TGTGCCAGTAGTAGCTTGGGACAGGACTACGAGCAGTACTTC
TRBV5-1	few	NA	TRBJ2-7	CASRAGVSYEQYF	TGCGCCAGCAGGGCAGGGGTCTCCTACGAGCAGTACTTC
TRBV12-2	few	NA	TRBJ2-3	CASRLVCGGPSSTDTQYF	TGTGCAAGTCGCTTAGTCTGCGGAGGCCCATCTAGCACAGATACGCAGTATTTT
TRBV30	few	NA	TRBJ1-4	CAWSPPVGRLNEKLFF	TGTGCCTGGAGCCCCCCGGTGGGCAGATTAAATGAAAAACTGTTTTTT
TRBV7-4	NA	NA	TRBJ2-1	CASTLRWDLGNEQFF	TGTGCCAGCACCCTTAGGTGGGACCTAGGCAATGAGCAGTTCTTC
TRBV18	few	TRBD2	TRBJ2-3	CASSPGLAGTDTQYF	TGTGCCAGCTCCCCGGGACTAGCGGGCACAGATACGCAGTATTTT